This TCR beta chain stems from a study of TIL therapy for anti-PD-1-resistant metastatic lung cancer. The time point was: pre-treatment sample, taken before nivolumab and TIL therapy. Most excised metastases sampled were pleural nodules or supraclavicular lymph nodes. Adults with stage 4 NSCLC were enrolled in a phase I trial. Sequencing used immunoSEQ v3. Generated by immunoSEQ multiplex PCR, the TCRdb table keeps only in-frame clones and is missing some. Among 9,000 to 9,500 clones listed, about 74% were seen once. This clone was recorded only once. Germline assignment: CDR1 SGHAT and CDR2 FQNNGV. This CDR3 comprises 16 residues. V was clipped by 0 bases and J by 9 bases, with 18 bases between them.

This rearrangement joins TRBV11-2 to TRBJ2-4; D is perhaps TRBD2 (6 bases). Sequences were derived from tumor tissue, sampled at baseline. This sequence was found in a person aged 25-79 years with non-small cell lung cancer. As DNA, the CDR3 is TGTGCCAGCAGCTTAGATCTTGGGACTTTTTTAGGCATTCAGTACTTC. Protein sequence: CASSLDLGTFLGIQYF.